This T cell receptor beta chain originates from a study of cytomegalovirus exposure and HLA in healthy donors. This CDR3 contains 19 residues. Trimming shortened V by 5 bases and J by 1 base, and 27 bases separated the two germline ends. Germline V gene sequence: CDR1 SQVTM, CDR2 ANQGSEA. On this clone itself: Its antigen remains unidentified.

Regarding the study as a whole: What a later analysis reportedly showed was that an Asian-associated ancestry cluster had fewer N-insertions than the approximately 720-donor mean.

PCR amplification relied on 60 Vbeta primers (plus 13 Jbeta primers). The assay was immunoSEQ multiplex PCR, and TCRdb's table has in-frame clones only and misses some. The sample holds 200,000 to 250,000 clones. The sequenced sample consisted of PBMCs. This clonotype originated in a woman in her twenties or thirties in good health and CMV-seropositive. J is TRBJ2-1 and V is TRBV29-1; D remains ambiguous. The CDR3 region has the DNA TGCAGCGTTTTAGATGGAGCAGAATTTACTCACCAATCCTACAATGAGCAGTTCTTC. Protein product: CSVLDGAEFTHQSYNEQFF.